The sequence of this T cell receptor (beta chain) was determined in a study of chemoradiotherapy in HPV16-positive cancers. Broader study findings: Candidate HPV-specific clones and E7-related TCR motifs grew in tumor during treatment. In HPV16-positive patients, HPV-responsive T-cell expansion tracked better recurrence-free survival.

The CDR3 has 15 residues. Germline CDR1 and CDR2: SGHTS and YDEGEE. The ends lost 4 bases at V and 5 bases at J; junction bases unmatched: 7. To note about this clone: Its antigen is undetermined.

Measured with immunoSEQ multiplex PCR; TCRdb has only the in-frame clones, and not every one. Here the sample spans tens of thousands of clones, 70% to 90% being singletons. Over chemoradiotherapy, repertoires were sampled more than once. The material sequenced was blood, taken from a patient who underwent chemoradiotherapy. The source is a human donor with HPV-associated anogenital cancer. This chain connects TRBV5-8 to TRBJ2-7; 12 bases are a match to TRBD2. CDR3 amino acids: CASSRRTSGKDEQYF. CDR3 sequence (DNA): TGTGCCAGCAGCCGCAGGACTAGCGGGAAAGACGAGCAGTACTTC.